The 11 T cell receptor beta chains listed next were all sequenced from one sample in a study of CD8 T cells in ankylosing spondylitis (dated by TCRdb to about 2017). The library was made by 5' RACE. This sample was sequenced with an Illumina HiSeq 2500. The public reads were run again by TCRdb, first through fastp at Q25 and then through MiXCR, and only productive beta chains were kept. Each CDR3 protein gets just one entry, which takes the most common genes and DNA from the rows behind it. For this sample the table gives 300,000 to 350,000 distinct CDR3 sequences, of which roughly 14% were detected only once. Of the sample, 0.95% to 1.4% falls within the top ten clones. Sequenced input: blood, either unsorted or a sorted T cell fraction (not recorded which). These receptor sequences come from a male donor with ankylosing spondylitis or in good health (not recorded which).

This clonotype was counted a few times. J is TRBJ1-3 and V is TRBV20-1; 7 bases are a match to TRBD1. CDR3 size: 13 residues. The germline V gene encodes CDR1 DFQATT and CDR2 SNEGSKA (reference sequence). The J segment lost 4 bases and the V segment lost 6 bases, leaving 6 bases of the junction unmatched. Here the CDR3 reads CSAAQGLGNTIYF. CDR3 nucleotide sequence: TGCAGTGCCGCACAGGGGTTGGGAAACACCATATATTTT.

The chain combines TRBV5-1 with TRBJ2-5; 10 bases match TRBD2. Unmatched junction bases numbered 5, after V lost 2 bases and J lost 4 bases. The CDR3 is 15 residues long. Per the germline V gene, CDR1 is SGHRS and CDR2 is YFSETQ. CDR3 nucleotide sequence: TGCGCCAGCAGCTTCAGCGGGGGGGCCTCAGAGACCCAGTACTTC. Translation gives CASSFSGGASETQYF.

This clonotype showed up just a few times. This chain uses TRBV19 with TRBJ1-1; 7 bases map to TRBD1. CDR1 LNHDA and CDR2 SQIVND come from the germline V gene (reference sequence). This CDR3 has 13 amino acids. Trimming cost V 7 bases and J 1 base; bases outside gene matches: 3. CDR3 in amino acids: CASIGQANTEAFF. The CDR3 DNA reads as TGTGCCAGTATTGGACAGGCGAACACTGAAGCTTTCTTT. Filled out from reference TRBV19 and TRBJ1-1, the complete variable domain reads DGGITQSPKYLFRKEGQNVTLSCEQNLNHDAMYWYRQDPGQGLRLIYYSQIVNDFQKGDIAEGYSVSREKKESFPLTVTSAQKNPTAFYLCASIGQANTEAFFGQGTRLTVV.

This chain joins TRBV7-9 and TRBJ2-1; TRBD2 matches at 10 bases. From germline, CDR1 is SEHNR and CDR2 FQNEAQ (reference sequence). The CDR3 runs to 15 residues. With 3 bases clipped from V and 6 bases from J, the junction kept 5 bases outside the gene matches. CDR3 nucleotide sequence: TGTGCCAGCAGCTTTATGCTAGCGGGAGTCAATGAGCAGTTCTTC. Protein sequence: CASSFMLAGVNEQFF.

The table lists this clonotype with a few counts. The chain combines TRBV5-1 with TRBJ2-1; D may correspond to TRBD1 or TRBD2 (5 bases each). The CDR3 has 15 amino acids. Trimming removed 4 bases at V and 7 bases at J, with 18 bases between. Germline V CDR1 and CDR2: SGHRS, YFSETQ. As DNA, the CDR3 is TGCGCCAGCAGCCAGGAAACGGGGCCAACGAATGAGCAGTTCTTC. The encoded protein is CASSQETGPTNEQFF.

This clonotype has more than one count but fewer than ten. The chain links TRBV20-1 to TRBJ2-2; 7 nucleotides agree with TRBD1. The CDR3 sequence is 15 residues long. V was clipped by 1 base and J by 7 bases; unmatched bases: 9. Germline CDR1 DFQATT, CDR2 SNEGSKA (reference sequence). As DNA, the CDR3 is TGCAGTGCTAGAGTGACAGGGCTGTCCGGCGGGGAGCTGTTTTTT. Amino acids: CSARVTGLSGGELFF.

This clonotype was observed a few times. The chain carries TRBV5-1 and TRBJ1-1; 8 bases are a match to TRBD1. Germline trimming cut 0 bases from V and 5 bases from J; bases unmatched to any gene: 3. The germline gives CDR1 SGHRS, CDR2 YFSETQ. The CDR3 consists of 14 residues. DNA for the CDR3: TGCGCCAGCAGCTTGGACAGGGGGGAAACTGAAGCTTTCTTT. Its protein product is CASSLDRGETEAFF. Complete variable domain (other parts from reference TRBV5-1 and TRBJ1-1): KAGVTQTPRYLIKTRGQQVTLSCSPISGHRSVSWYQQTPGQGLQFLFEYFSETQRNKGNFPGRFSGRQFSNSRSEMNVSTLELGDSALYLCASSLDRGETEAFFGQGTRLTVV.

This clonotype was detected only a few times. The chain couples TRBV5-6 to TRBJ1-1, with a tentative D call TRBD1 (6 bases). The CDR3 runs to 15 residues. V lost 1 base to trimming and J lost 1 base, with 11 bases between them. Germline assignment: CDR1 SGHDT and CDR2 YYEEEE. This CDR3 is CASSLTGPTNTEAFF. CDR3 nucleotides: TGTGCCAGCAGCTTGACAGGGCCAACGAACACTGAAGCTTTCTTT. The full variable domain, rest sourced from reference TRBV5-6 and TRBJ1-1, is DAGVTQSPTHLIKTRGQQVTLRCSPKSGHDTVSWYQQALGQGPQFIFQYYEEEERQRGNFPDRFSGHQFPNYSSELNVNALLLGDSALYLCASSLTGPTNTEAFFGQGTRLTVV.

The chain uses TRBV4-2 and TRBJ2-1, with D maybe TRBD2 (5 bases). Per germline, CDR1 LGHNA and CDR2 YNFKEQ. This CDR3 has 15 amino acids. The germline V and J ends were trimmed by 0 bases and 2 bases, with 8 bases remaining between them. CDR3 bases: TGTGCCAGCAGCCAAGATGAGACTACCTACAATGAGCAGTTCTTC. Translation gives CASSQDETTYNEQFF.

This clonotype showed up just a few times. This rearrangement joins TRBV5-1 to TRBJ1-1; possibly TRBD1 for D (5 bases). From germline, CDR1 is SGHRS and CDR2 YFSETQ. Trimming removed 2 bases from V and 8 bases from J, with 13 bases in between. The CDR3 loop spans 13 amino acids. The CDR3: CASSFAGAPEAFF. The CDR3 bases are TGCGCCAGCAGCTTTGCCGGGGCGCCAGAAGCTTTCTTT.

This clonotype appeared a few times. J is TRBJ1-1 and V is TRBV10-1, with 7 nucleotides matching TRBD1. The germline V gene encodes CDR1 WNHNN and CDR2 SYGVQD (reference sequence). Trimming took 3 bases from V and 7 from J; bases not matched to a gene: 11. The CDR3 sequence is 15 residues long. CDR3 residues: CASSDLQGLDVEAFF. DNA for the CDR3: TGCGCCAGCAGTGACTTACAGGGGTTGGACGTTGAAGCTTTCTTT.